The 27 T cell receptor beta chains given below trace back to one sample, sequenced in a study of CD4 T cells in relation to SARS-CoV-2 and coronaviruses (dated by TCRdb to the early 2020s). Their recognized antigens are unknown. CD4+ T cells from unexposed donors were collected before the COVID-19 pandemic (2011-2018). After less than 13 days of culture, CD4+ T cells were isolated with the EasySep CD4+ T cell isolation kit. Library prep was done by the immunoSEQ multiplex PCR assay. This immuneACCESS table, as held by TCRdb, lists in-frame sequences with V and J called but not all clones. Of the missing ones, under half trace to an unresolved V gene in checked studies; the others have no known cause. The sample table holds roughly 28,000 clones, of which roughly 73% were seen once. Roughly 21% of the sample is taken by the ten largest. The specimen was CD4+ T cells from PBMCs, cultured in vitro. These TCRs come from a human donor in good health.

This clone was observed once. V and J are TRBV23-1 and TRBJ2-1; D is undetermined. TRBV23-1 is an open reading frame whose function is uncertain. Trimming took 1 base from V and 9 from J, leaving 16 bases between them. The CDR3 has 15 residues. This chain's CDR3 is CASSQLRRATVEQFF. In DNA form, the CDR3 reads TGCGCCAGCAGTCAATTACGACGGGCCACAGTTGAGCAGTTCTTC.

J is TRBJ1-2 and V is TRBV6-5, with a possible D match to TRBD1 (5 bases). The CDR3 spans 14 residues. Trimming removed 2 bases at V and 2 bases at J, with 9 bases between. CDR1 MNHEY and CDR2 SVGAGI come from the germline V gene. The CDR3 DNA sequence: TGTGCCAGCAGTTACACAGGAGAGAACTATGGCTACACCTTC. Translating it yields CASSYTGENYGYTF.

The chain uses TRBV19 and TRBJ2-7; 8 bases map to TRBD2. V dropped 3 bases and J dropped 4; count of bases not matched to a gene: 5. Germline assignment: CDR1 LNHDA and CDR2 SQIVND (reference sequence). The CDR3 loop spans 14 amino acids. The DNA for the CDR3 is TGTGCCAGTAGTATGTCCGGGGGGGAATACGAGCAGTACTTC. Translated, it gives CASSMSGGEYEQYF.

The V and J genes are TRBV7-2 and TRBJ1-1; D perhaps matches TRBD1 (6 bases). There are 16 residues in the CDR3. Trimming took off 3 bases at V and 1 base at J, with 15 bases between the two ends. Germline V gene sequence: CDR1 SGHTA, CDR2 FQGNSA. CDR3 region: CASSLRGSLANTEAFF. DNA for the CDR3: TGTGCCAGCAGCTTGAGGGGGTCGTTAGCGAACACTGAAGCTTTCTTT.

This clone is a singleton in its sample. The V gene is TRBV2, the J gene TRBJ2-7; D may be TRBD1 (5 bases). Per the germline V gene, CDR1 is SNHLY and CDR2 is FYNNEI. This CDR3 contains 12 residues. V lost 3 bases, J lost 12 bases, and 15 bases lay in between. The CDR3 DNA reads as TGTGCCAGCAGTGAGGAGACAGCCTTTCTGTACTTC. Its translation: CASSEETAFLYF.

The genes are TRBV3-1 (or the pseudogene TRBV3-2) and TRBJ2-1, with D unclear. The CDR3 is 12 amino acids. V was cut by 4 bases and J by 3 bases, with 4 bases left in between. Germline V lookup: CDR1 LGHDT, CDR2 YNNKEL (reference sequence). CDR3 DNA sequence: TGTGCCAGCAGCCCGAACTACAATGAGCAGTTCTTC. Translated, it gives CASSPNYNEQFF.

CDR3 DNA sequence: TGCAGCGCCCAGACAGGGCTGCTAGATTATGGCTACACCTTC. Translated: CSAQTGLLDYGYTF. This chain joins TRBV29-1 and TRBJ1-2; 7 positions match TRBD1. This CDR3 region has 14 residues. Germline-derived CDR1 and CDR2 are SQVTM and ANQGSEA. Trimming at V came to 7 bases and at J to 5 bases, leaving 13 bases not matched to a gene.

The chain carries TRBV7-2 and TRBJ2-5; D ambiguous. Trimming took 3 bases from V and 7 from J, leaving 12 bases between them. The germline V gene has CDR1 SGHTA and CDR2 FQGNSA. The CDR3 is made up of 13 amino acids. This chain's CDR3 is CASSLESAGTQYF. CDR3 bases: TGTGCCAGCAGCTTGGAGTCCGCCGGGACCCAGTACTTC.

CDR3 DNA sequence: TGTGCCATCAGCCAGACAGAGAATCAGCCCCAGCATTTT. It translates to CAISQTENQPQHF. This chain joins TRBV10-3 and TRBJ1-5; weak D call: TRBD1 (5 bases). Germline assignment: CDR1 ENHRY and CDR2 SYGVKD. The length of the CDR3 is 13 residues. Trimming pared 6 bases from V and 4 bases from J, leaving 10 bases between.

This chain joins TRBV10-2 and TRBJ2-2; 10 bases map to TRBD1. V shed 4 bases and J 4 bases; nucleotides not matched to a gene: 6. The CDR3 has 16 amino acids. Germline CDR1 and CDR2: WSHSY and SAAADI. CDR3 coding DNA: TGCGCCAGCAGTGTAGGGGACAGGGGTGCCACCGGGGAGCTGTTTTTT. Residues: CASSVGDRGATGELFF.

This chain connects TRBV21-1 to TRBJ2-7; the D call of TRBD1 is as the table states it, not checked on the DNA. TRBV21-1 counts as a pseudogene. This CDR3 has 17 residues. The CDR3: CASSKFPAGQVTYEQYF. CDR3 in DNA: TGTGCCAGCAGCAAATTTCCTGCGGGACAGGTTACCTACGAGCAGTACTTC.

The genes are TRBV28 and TRBJ2-1, with unresolved D. Germline assignment: CDR1 MDHEN and CDR2 SYDVKM. The CDR3 consists of 16 residues. The V and J ends lost 3 bases and 7 bases respectively, with 19 bases between them. CDR3 DNA: TGTGCCAGCAGTTTCCGCGAGTGGGCAGGTGGAAATGAGCAGTTCTTC. The encoded protein is CASSFREWAGGNEQFF.

The genes are TRBV5-1 and TRBJ2-7; no firm D call. Germline-derived CDR1 and CDR2 are SGHRS and YFSETQ. The CDR3 is 14 residues long. Trimming pared 1 base from V and 0 bases from J, leaving 8 bases between. The CDR3 bases are TGCGCCAGCAGCTTGATCCCTGGCTCCTACGAGCAGTACTTC. It encodes CASSLIPGSYEQYF. The entire variable domain, with the rest obtained from reference TRBV5-1 and TRBJ2-7, is as follows: KAGVTQTPRYLIKTRGQQVTLSCSPISGHRSVSWYQQTPGQGLQFLFEYFSETQRNKGNFPGRFSGRQFSNSRSEMNVSTLELGDSALYLCASSLIPGSYEQYFGPGTRLTVT.

The rearrangement uses TRBV27 and TRBJ1-3; a weak D match, TRBD1 (6 bases). In germline, CDR1 is MNHEY, CDR2 SMNVEV (reference sequence). The CDR3 loop spans 17 amino acids. V dropped 2 bases and J dropped 4 bases, with 18 bases sitting between them. The CDR3 DNA reads TGTGCCAGCAGTTTACACTCATTGGAGGGGGAAGGAAACACCATATATTTT. Translated: CASSLHSLEGEGNTIYF.

The V gene is TRBV6-2 or TRBV6-3, the J gene TRBJ2-7; TRBD2 matches 8 bases. From germline, CDR1 is MNHEY and CDR2 SVGEGT. CDR3 length: 13 residues. J lost 7 bases, V lost 6 bases, and 8 bases had no gene match. The CDR3 DNA reads as TGTGCCAGCAGCCCAGCGGGAGAAGTGGAGCAGTACTTC. This codes for CASSPAGEVEQYF.

This clone occurred a few times. V gene TRBV30 combines with J gene TRBJ2-1; 15 positions match TRBD2. Trimming took 4 bases from V and 7 from J; bases not matched to a gene: 8. The CDR3 totals 16 residues. CDR1 is GTSNPN, CDR2 SVGIG, per germline (reference sequence). The CDR3 nucleotides read TGTGCCTGGAAATTTGGACTAGCGGGAGGGTGGAATGAGCAGTTCTTC. It codes for CAWKFGLAGGWNEQFF.

The V gene is TRBV7-6, the J gene TRBJ2-1; D is unclear. The CDR3 is 15 residues long. Germline V gene data show CDR1 as SGHVS and CDR2 as FNYEAQ. Trimming stripped 2 bases from V and 2 bases from J, with 10 bases between. Here the CDR3 DNA reads TGTGCCAGCAGCTTAAACAGCCCCCCCTACAATGAGCAGTTCTTC. Amino acid sequence: CASSLNSPPYNEQFF.

CDR3 protein: CASSLVRGTEAFF. CDR3 DNA: TGTGCCAGCAGCTTAGTGAGAGGCACTGAAGCTTTCTTT. The J gene is TRBJ1-1, the V gene TRBV11-3; no definite D call. Germline values: CDR1 SGHNT, CDR2 YENEEA. The CDR3 sequence is 13 residues long. V was pared by 1 base and J by 4 bases, with 7 bases between.

The chain employs TRBV2 and TRBJ1-2; TRBD1 is a possible D gene (6 bases). The CDR3 consists of 14 residues. CDR1 is SNHLY, CDR2 FYNNEI, per germline. The V gene lost 5 bases and the J gene lost 8 bases, with 18 bases spanning the gap. The CDR3 region has the DNA TGTGCCAGCAGTCCCACACGACTGAGGGGGGGCTACACCTTC. Translation: CASSPTRLRGGYTF.

The chain joins TRBV7-3 to TRBJ1-3; no reliable D call. CDR1 and CDR2 (germline): SGHTA, FQGTGA. The CDR3 runs 14 residues. Trimming shortened V by 5 bases and J by 0 bases, and 8 bases separated the two germline ends. CDR3: CASSPQPSGNTIYF. In nucleotides, the CDR3 is TGTGCCAGCAGCCCCCAGCCCTCTGGAAACACCATATATTTT.

This clone has only a few counts. This sequence joins TRBV5-4 and TRBJ2-3; 10 nucleotides agree with TRBD2. Losses at the gene ends were 4 bases for V and 2 bases for J; bases not matched to a gene: 7. In germline, CDR1 is SGHNT, CDR2 YYREEE (reference sequence). The CDR3 has 16 residues. CDR3 in amino acids: CASSTRAGGTTDTQYF. CDR3 nucleotides: TGTGCCAGCAGCACCAGAGCGGGGGGGACCACAGATACGCAGTATTTT.

This chain links TRBV7-8 with TRBJ2-2; D gene unclear. The CDR3 is 15 residues long. Germline V gives CDR1 SGHVS, CDR2 FQNEAQ. Deletions cut 5 bases from V and 0 bases from J, with 10 bases between. The CDR3, as DNA: TGTGCCAGCAGCCCCCGGGCCGCGAACACCGGGGAGCTGTTTTTT. It is translated as CASSPRAANTGELFF.

CDR3 protein: CASSLDEGLSSYEQYF. CDR3 DNA sequence: TGTGCCAGCAGCTTAGACGAGGGGCTTTCATCCTACGAGCAGTACTTC. The chain carries TRBV7-2 and TRBJ2-7; perhaps D is TRBD1 or TRBD2 (5 bases each). Trimming shortened V by 1 base and J by 1 base, and 14 bases separated the two germline ends. CDR1 SGHTA and CDR2 FQGNSA come from the germline V gene. CDR3 size: 16 residues.

V gene TRBV5-4 combines with J gene TRBJ2-5, with 13 bases identical to TRBD2. Per the germline V gene, CDR1 is SGHNT and CDR2 is YYREEE (reference sequence). Trimming cost V 0 bases and J 4 bases; bases outside gene matches: 3. The CDR3 is 16 residues long. Written as DNA, the CDR3 is TGTGCCAGCAGCTTGGGACTAGCGGGAGGTAGAGAGACCCAGTACTTC. Translated, it gives CASSLGLAGGRETQYF.

This clone showed up just once. CDR3 loop: CASSTGQYYGYTF. For the CDR3, the DNA is TGCGCCAGCAGCACGGGACAGTACTATGGCTACACCTTC. V usage is TRBV5-1 and J usage is TRBJ1-2; 7 bases agree with TRBD1. The CDR3 runs to 13 residues. Germline V CDR1 and CDR2: SGHRS, YFSETQ. Germline trimming cut 4 bases from V and 3 bases from J; bases unmatched to any gene: 3. The full variable domain, in which reference TRBV5-1 and TRBJ1-2 provide the parts outside the CDR3, is KAGVTQTPRYLIKTRGQQVTLSCSPISGHRSVSWYQQTPGQGLQFLFEYFSETQRNKGNFPGRFSGRQFSNSRSEMNVSTLELGDSALYLCASSTGQYYGYTFGSGTRLTVV.

In its sample, this clone was seen a few times. CDR3 DNA sequence: TGTGCCAGCAGTTACCCGTATACCGGGGAGCTGTTTTTT. Residues: CASSYPYTGELFF. The gene calls are TRBV6-2 or TRBV6-3 and TRBJ2-2; D gene ambiguous. Germline lookup yields CDR1 MNHEY and CDR2 SVGEGT. Trimming removed 2 bases from V and 5 bases from J, with 6 bases in between. The CDR3 is 13 residues long.

This clone has only a few counts. Here the CDR3 reads CASSNQGGQPQHF. The CDR3 region has the DNA TGTGCCAGTAGTAACCAGGGTGGGCAGCCCCAGCATTTT. V usage is TRBV19 and J usage is TRBJ1-5, with D maybe TRBD1 (5 bases). CDR3 length: 13 residues. Germline CDR1 is LNHDA and CDR2 is SQIVND (reference sequence). The ends were cut back, 4 bases at V and 7 bases at J, with 11 bases in the middle. Supplemented by reference TRBV19 and TRBJ1-5, the full variable domain reads DGGITQSPKYLFRKEGQNVTLSCEQNLNHDAMYWYRQDPGQGLRLIYYSQIVNDFQKGDIAEGYSVSREKKESFPLTVTSAQKNPTAFYLCASSNQGGQPQHFGDGTRLSIL.